The 22 T cell receptor beta chains below were found in one sample sequenced in a study of radiotherapy plus CTLA-4 blockade in lung cancer. The assay was immunoSEQ multiplex PCR, and TCRdb's table has in-frame clones only and misses some. The sample consists of 51,000 or so clones, roughly 76% of them appearing once. The sample was peripheral blood, taken from a patient treated with radiotherapy plus ipilimumab. The receptors shown here come from a human donor with non-small cell lung cancer who had stable disease on radiotherapy plus ipilimumab.

This chain joins TRBV28 and TRBJ1-1; D perhaps matches TRBD1 (5 bases). Germline-derived CDR1 and CDR2 are MDHEN and SYDVKM. This CDR3 is 14 amino acids long. The V end was cut by 5 bases, the J end by 4 bases, with 14 bases between. This CDR3 is CASSISPRGTEAFF. For the CDR3, the DNA is TGTGCCAGCAGTATAAGTCCTAGGGGCACTGAAGCTTTCTTT.

This clone came up once. V gene TRBV27 combines with J gene TRBJ1-1; possible D gene TRBD1, 6 bases. This CDR3 spans 13 amino acids. CDR1 MNHEY and CDR2 SMNVEV come from the germline V gene (reference sequence). Trimming removed 4 bases from V and 0 bases from J, with 6 bases in between. CDR3 bases: TGTGCCAGCAGTTGGACAGTGAACACTGAAGCTTTCTTT. Translation gives CASSWTVNTEAFF.

The chain uses TRBV6-5 and TRBJ1-1; D might be TRBD1 (5 bases). V gave up 4 bases and J gave up 6 bases, with 12 bases separating them. The CDR3 is 13 residues long. The germline V gene encodes CDR1 MNHEY and CDR2 SVGAGI. CDR3 DNA: TGTGCCAGCAGTTCCAGACAGATTCCTGAAGCTTTCTTT. Its protein is CASSSRQIPEAFF.

The J gene is TRBJ1-1, the V gene TRBV11-2; D uncertain. This CDR3 is built from 13 residues. CDR1 is SGHAT, CDR2 FQNNGV, per germline. The V gene lost 5 bases and the J gene lost 3 bases, with 10 bases spanning the gap. In DNA, the CDR3 is TGTGCCAGCAGCGAGGGTCGGGACACTGAAGCTTTCTTT. Translated: CASSEGRDTEAFF.

This clone came up a few times. The rearrangement joins TRBV5-8 to TRBJ2-7; weak D call: TRBD2 (7 bases). Germline lookup yields CDR1 SGHTS and CDR2 YDEGEE. Trimming shortened V by 6 bases and J by 1 base, and 26 bases separated the two germline ends. CDR3 length: 18 amino acids. This CDR3 is CASTKAGHQVVGSYEQYF. In DNA, the CDR3 is TGTGCCAGCACCAAAGCGGGACATCAGGTAGTGGGATCCTACGAGCAGTACTTC.

The V gene is TRBV7-7, the J gene TRBJ2-7, with 10 bases identical to TRBD1. V lost 8 bases to trimming and J lost 6 bases; unmatched junction nucleotides: 16. Germline lookup yields CDR1 SSHAT and CDR2 FNYEAQ (reference sequence). This CDR3 has 16 amino acids. The CDR3 DNA sequence: TGTGCCAGCCGCCTAGGCCGGGACAGGGGCTCTCGCGAGCAGTACTTC. Its protein is CASRLGRDRGSREQYF. The full variable domain, with the rest looked up from reference TRBV7-7 and TRBJ2-7, is GAGVSQSPRYKVTKRGQDVTLRCDPISSHATLYWYQQALGQGPEFLTYFNYEAQPDKSGLPSDRFSAERPEGSISTLTIQRTEQRDSAMYRCASRLGRDRGSREQYFGPGTRLTVT.

This clone appeared once. The chain joins TRBV7-2 to TRBJ1-1; tentative D call: TRBD1 (5 bases). The CDR3 contains 14 residues. Germline values: CDR1 SGHTA, CDR2 FQGNSA. The V end lost 5 bases, the J end lost 10 bases, and 20 bases lay between the germline ends. The CDR3 region is CASSAGGGRVPAFF. The CDR3 DNA is TGTGCCAGCAGCGCCGGCGGGGGTAGGGTTCCAGCTTTCTTT.

The CDR3 nucleotides read TGTGCCAGCAGCTGGGACAAGACCTATGGCTACACCTTC. Amino acids: CASSWDKTYGYTF. The chain combines TRBV7-2 with TRBJ1-2; perhaps TRBD1 as D (6 bases). CDR3 length equals 13 residues. Trimming took off 4 bases at V and 4 bases at J, with 10 bases between the two ends. Germline assignment: CDR1 SGHTA and CDR2 FQGNSA.

V and J are TRBV19 and TRBJ1-1, with no clear D. V was clipped by 7 bases and J by 1 base, with 10 bases between them. Germline assignment: CDR1 LNHDA and CDR2 SQIVND (reference sequence). CDR3 length: 13 amino acids. DNA for the CDR3: TGTGCCAGTACCCCCCGGGGGAACACTGAAGCTTTCTTT. It codes for CASTPRGNTEAFF.

J is TRBJ1-5 and V is TRBV7-6; TRBD1 might be the D (6 bases). CDR3 length: 16 amino acids. Looked up from germline, CDR1 is SGHVS and CDR2 is FNYEAQ. The V end lost 1 base, the J end lost 6 bases, and 16 bases lay between the germline ends. CDR3 nucleotide sequence: TGTGCCAGCAGCTTAGATACCGGGGGCAGTGGTCAGCCCCAGCATTTT. Its protein product is CASSLDTGGSGQPQHF.

CDR3 in amino acids: CASSLKGARTEAFF. The DNA of the CDR3 is TGTGCCAGCAGTCTGAAGGGGGCGCGGACTGAAGCTTTCTTT. This sequence joins TRBV5-6 and TRBJ1-1; 7 bases map to TRBD1. V shed 5 bases, J shed 5 bases, and the junction held 9 bases outside the gene matches. CDR3 length: 14 residues. Germline assignment: CDR1 SGHDT and CDR2 YYEEEE.

This sequence joins TRBV7-9 and TRBJ1-2, with D perhaps matching TRBD1 (5 bases). With 5 bases removed from V and 4 bases from J, the gap between germline ends came to 20 bases. The CDR3 consists of 16 residues. The germline V gene has CDR1 SEHNR and CDR2 FQNEAQ (reference sequence). The CDR3 DNA reads TGTGCCAGCAGCCTTTCCCTGGACAAGTTTAGCTATGGCTACACCTTC. Translating gives CASSLSLDKFSYGYTF.

The J gene is TRBJ1-2, the V gene TRBV23-1; TRBD1 might be the D (6 bases). TRBV23-1 has ORF status, its function being uncertain. V lost 4 bases and J 8 bases, leaving 11 bases between the germline ends. The CDR3 spans 12 residues. The CDR3, as DNA: TGCGCCAGCAGTCCGAGGGGGGGAGGCTACACCTTC. Protein sequence: CASSPRGGGYTF.

The chain joins TRBV13 to TRBJ1-6; unclear D gene. The CDR3 runs 14 residues. Germline lookup yields CDR1 PRHDT and CDR2 FYEKMQ (reference sequence). The ends were cut back, 5 bases at V and 6 bases at J, with 11 bases in the middle. CDR3 nucleotide sequence: TGTGCCAGCAGCGTCTGGGAGAGTAATTCACCCCTCCACTTT. Its translation: CASSVWESNSPLHF.

This clone was recorded many times. This sequence joins TRBV28 and TRBJ1-2; D unresolved. The germline V gene encodes CDR1 MDHEN and CDR2 SYDVKM. CDR3 length equals 12 residues. With 3 bases removed from V and 2 bases from J, the gap between germline ends came to 4 bases. CDR3 amino acids: CASSLQNYGYTF. Written as DNA, the CDR3 is TGTGCCAGCAGTTTGCAGAACTATGGCTACACCTTC.

This clone was detected once. The chain recombines TRBV6-5 with TRBJ2-3, with D tentatively TRBD1 or TRBD2 (5 bases each). The V end was cut by 7 bases, the J end by 5 bases, with 16 bases between. There are 14 residues in the CDR3. Looked up from germline, CDR1 is MNHEY and CDR2 is SVGAGI. The CDR3 coding sequence is TGTGCCAGCACTCCCGGGCAGGGAGTAGATACGCAGTATTTT. It translates to CASTPGQGVDTQYF.

This clone was detected many times. V usage is TRBV7-9 and J usage is TRBJ1-4; D gene uncertain. The CDR3 runs to 14 residues. Germline V CDR1 and CDR2: SEHNR, FQNEAQ (reference sequence). The ends were cut back, 4 bases at V and 4 bases at J, with 10 bases in the middle. CDR3 in amino acids: CASSSDTFNEKLFF. CDR3 sequence (DNA): TGTGCCAGCAGCTCCGACACCTTTAATGAAAAACTGTTTTTT.

The rearrangement joins TRBV5-1 to TRBJ2-2; TRBD1 agrees at 9 bases. CDR1 is SGHRS and CDR2 is YFSETQ in the germline V gene. J was trimmed by 1 base and V by 1 base; bases with no gene match: 2. The CDR3 consists of 16 residues. CDR3 DNA sequence: TGCGCCAGCAGCTTGCCGGGACAGGGGAACACCGGGGAGCTGTTTTTT. Protein sequence: CASSLPGQGNTGELFF. The full variable domain, rest sourced from reference TRBV5-1 and TRBJ2-2, is KAGVTQTPRYLIKTRGQQVTLSCSPISGHRSVSWYQQTPGQGLQFLFEYFSETQRNKGNFPGRFSGRQFSNSRSEMNVSTLELGDSALYLCASSLPGQGNTGELFFGEGSRLTVL.

The chain is built from TRBV28 and TRBJ2-1; 14 bases align to TRBD2. The V gene's germline CDR1 is MDHEN and CDR2 SYDVKM. The CDR3 runs 20 residues. After removal of 4 bases from V and 0 bases from J, the junction contained 11 bases not matched to a gene. CDR3 amino acids: CASSSPGTSGRLSSYNEQFF. The CDR3 region has the DNA TGTGCCAGCAGTTCACCAGGGACTAGCGGGAGATTGAGCTCCTACAATGAGCAGTTCTTC.

This clone was counted once. The chain links TRBV6-1 to TRBJ1-1; weak D call: TRBD1 (6 bases). V was shortened by 6 bases and J by 6 bases, with 20 bases between the two germline ends. The CDR3 covers 15 residues. CDR1 MNHNS and CDR2 SASEGT come from the germline V gene. DNA for the CDR3: TGTGCCAGCAGCGAATCGGCGGGGGGCACCGCTGAAGCTTTCTTT. Translating it yields CASSESAGGTAEAFF.

The chain joins TRBV5-8 to TRBJ2-3, with D hard to call. CDR1 and CDR2 (germline): SGHTS, YDEGEE. V shed 0 bases and J shed 3 bases, with 11 bases lying between them. The CDR3 has 15 amino acids. CDR3 bases: TGTGCCAGCAGCTTGGGAGGAAGGACGACAGATACGCAGTATTTT. Amino acid sequence: CASSLGGRTTDTQYF.

This rearrangement joins TRBV7-3 to TRBJ1-1, with a weak D call TRBD1 (6 bases). V lost 1 base and J 8 bases, leaving 14 bases between the germline ends. Germline loops: CDR1 SGHTA, CDR2 FQGTGA. This CDR3 is built from 14 residues. This CDR3 reads CASSLIPHTGEAFF. As DNA, the CDR3 is TGTGCCAGCAGCTTAATTCCACATACAGGGGAAGCTTTCTTT.